This T cell receptor (beta chain) was sequenced for a study of CD8+CD57+ T cells in acquired aplastic anemia. The CDR3 consists of 15 residues. The germline V gene encodes CDR1 SNHLY and CDR2 FYNNEI. Between the trimmed V and J ends, which lost 6 bases and 6 bases, there was a span of 18 bases. It was genomic DNA that served as the template for profiling TCR beta VDJ and CDR3. TCRdb reanalysed the reads using MiXCR and keeps one entry per CDR3 protein. The table records 200,000 to 250,000 distinct CDR3 sequences, 60% to 80% of them present only once. Patients included in sequencing had previously demonstrated CD8+CD57+ cell expansion by flow cytometry.

The TCR originated in a human donor with aplastic anemia. The rearrangement joins TRBV2 to TRBJ2-1; a weak D match, TRBD1 (6 bases). Sequencing was carried out using sorted CD4+, CD8+, or CD8+CD57+ T cells (not recorded which) from PBMCs. This CDR3 reads CASSVGGRQVNEQFF. The DNA for the CDR3 is TGTGCCAGCAGCGTAGGTGGAAGACAGGTCAATGAGCAGTTCTTC.